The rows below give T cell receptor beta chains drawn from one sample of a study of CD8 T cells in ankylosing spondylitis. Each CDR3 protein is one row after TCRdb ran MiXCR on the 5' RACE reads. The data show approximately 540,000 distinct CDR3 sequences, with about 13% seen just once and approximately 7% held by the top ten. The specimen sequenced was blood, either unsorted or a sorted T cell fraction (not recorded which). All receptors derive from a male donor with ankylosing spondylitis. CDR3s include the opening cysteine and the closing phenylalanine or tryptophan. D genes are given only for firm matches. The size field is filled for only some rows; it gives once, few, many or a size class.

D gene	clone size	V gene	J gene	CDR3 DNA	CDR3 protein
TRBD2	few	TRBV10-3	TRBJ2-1	TGTGCCATCAGTGGAGGCGGGAGGCGTAATGAGCAGTTCTTC	CAISGGGRRNEQFF
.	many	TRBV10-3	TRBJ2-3	TGTGCCATCAAAGAGCAAGGGACTCCCATCACAGATACGCAGTATTTT	CAIKEQGTPITDTQYF
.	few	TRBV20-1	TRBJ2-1	TGCAGTGCTAGTAGCGTCGATGAGCAGTTCTTC	CSASSVDEQFF
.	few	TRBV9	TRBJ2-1	TGTGCCAGCAGTTGGGTGACTAGTGGGCAGTTCTTC	CASSWVTSGQFF
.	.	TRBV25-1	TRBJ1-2	TGTGCCAGCAGTGAACAGGGACACTATGGCTACACCTTC	CASSEQGHYGYTF
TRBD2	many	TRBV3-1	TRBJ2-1	TGTGCCTCCATGCCCAGGGCTAGCGGGAACAATGAGCAGTTCTTC	CASMPRASGNNEQFF
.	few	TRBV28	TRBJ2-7	TGTGCCAGCGGACGGTTGGAGCAGTACTTC	CASGRLEQYF
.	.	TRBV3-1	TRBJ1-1	TGTGCCAGCAGCCAAGGTTTGGGAAGCTTCACTGAAGCTTTCTTT	CASSQGLGSFTEAFF
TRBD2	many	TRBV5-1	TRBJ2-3	TGCGCCAGCAGCTTCCGAAATAGCGGGGGTGACACAGATACGCAGTATTTT	CASSFRNSGGDTDTQYF
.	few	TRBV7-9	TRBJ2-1	TGTGCCACCAGCCCCCAGGGGGGCTCCTACAATGAGCAGTTCTTC	CATSPQGGSYNEQFF
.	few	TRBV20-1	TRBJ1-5	TGCAGTGCTAGAGTAGGGCTTCATCAGCCCCAGCATTTT	CSARVGLHQPQHF